Listed below are T cell receptor beta chains from one sample, sequenced in a study of vaccination effects on CD4 cells after COVID-19. Antigens for these TCRs are unknown. Sequencing used immunoSEQ multiplex PCR; TCRdb keeps in-frame clones, though not all of them. The sample has tens of thousands of clones; roughly 74% are singletons. The specimen was CD4+ T cells from PBMCs cultured with HCoV-229E spike peptides, collected after COVID-19 vaccination. The receptors stem from a human donor who received a COVID-19 vaccine. Both conserved end residues are part of each CDR3. The D gene is left open where the match is weak. Only part of the rows carry a size: once, few, many, or a class if the clone is expanded.

-	TRBJ1-3	TRBV6-5	TRBD1	TGTGCCAGCAGTCAGGACAGGGGGGTAAACACCATATATTTT	CASSQDRGVNTIYF
-	TRBJ2-1	TRBV19	TRBD1	TGTGCCAGTAGTAGGGACAGGGGCTTCCCCTACAATGAGCAGTTCTTC	CASSRDRGFPYNEQFF
-	TRBJ1-5	TRBV19	-	TGTGCCAGTAGTGGTCAGGGTCACAATCAGCCCCAGCATTTT	CASSGQGHNQPQHF
once	TRBJ1-5	TRBV2	-	TGTGCCAGCAACAGGAGGGGGGCAGGTCAGCCCCAGCATTTT	CASNRRGAGQPQHF
-	TRBJ2-1	TRBV28	-	TGTGCCAGCAGCCGAACCGGGGGGCGTGGAGGTAATGAGCAGTTCTTC	CASSRTGGRGGNEQFF
-	TRBJ2-5	TRBV4-1	-	TGCGCCAGCAGCCAAGGACACGGACGGTCCCAAGAGACCCAGTACTTC	CASSQGHGRSQETQYF
-	TRBJ2-3	TRBV14	TRBD2	TGTGCCAGCAGCCAAGGGCCCCGGGGGGGCGGCACAGATACGCAGTATTTT	CASSQGPRGGGTDTQYF
few	TRBJ1-3	TRBV6-1	-	TGTGCCAGCAGTGAAAGGGGGGGCTCTGGAAACACCATATATTTT	CASSERGGSGNTIYF
-	TRBJ1-5	TRBV5-1	-	TGCGCCAGCAGCTTGGGACCCGAAGGGAGTCATAGCAATCAGCCCCAGCATTTT	CASSLGPEGSHSNQPQHF
-	TRBJ1-2	TRBV19	-	TGTGCCAGTAGTACAAGCCGGGACGTTAAGGACTACACCTTC	CASSTSRDVKDYTF
-	TRBJ1-2	TRBV18	-	TGTGCCAGCTCACCGACAGAAAACTATGGCTACACCTTC	CASSPTENYGYTF